The rows below give T cell receptor beta chains drawn from one sample of a study of shared clonotypes between healthy human individuals. Generated by immunoSEQ multiplex PCR, the TCRdb table keeps only in-frame clones and is missing some. In the table there are fewer than 3 million clones, 85% to 95% of which are singletons. Input material: naive CD4+ T cells from PBMCs. The receptors come from a man between 18 and 29 years old in good health. Some clones in this sample may be carry-over from other donors' samples. The CDR3 runs from the conserved cysteine through the conserved F or W.

TRBV14,TRBJ2-3,CASSQLGPKGDTQYF
TRBV10-3,TRBJ1-2,CASSGQGANYGYTF
TRBV5-6,TRBJ2-7,CASSLGLATSYEQYF
TRBV5-5,TRBJ2-7,CASSLPGPYEQYF
TRBV7-2,TRBJ2-7,CASSLVWASGGLSYEQYF
TRBV5-4,TRBJ1-1,CASSSGPGQGVRAFF
TRBV11-2,TRBJ2-1,CASSPLEYSYNEQFF
TRBV6-1,TRBJ2-6,CASSASDGNSGANVLTF
TRBV19,TRBJ1-4,CASNRQGFGDEKLFF
TRBV7-6,TRBJ1-3,CASSLAWGANSGNTIYF
TRBV28,TRBJ2-7,CASRKDRGLGASGRDEQYF
TRBV12-5,TRBJ1-2,CASGLHRGLIYGYTF
TRBV10-3,TRBJ2-7,CAISGTSGSYEQYF
TRBV28,TRBJ1-5,CASTQGGVLTPRPQHF
TRBV30,TRBJ1-4,CAWRDPTGLSEKLFF
TRBV2,TRBJ2-1,CASSSGTTNEQFF
TRBV5-4,TRBJ2-1,CASSSGTSGVDEQFF